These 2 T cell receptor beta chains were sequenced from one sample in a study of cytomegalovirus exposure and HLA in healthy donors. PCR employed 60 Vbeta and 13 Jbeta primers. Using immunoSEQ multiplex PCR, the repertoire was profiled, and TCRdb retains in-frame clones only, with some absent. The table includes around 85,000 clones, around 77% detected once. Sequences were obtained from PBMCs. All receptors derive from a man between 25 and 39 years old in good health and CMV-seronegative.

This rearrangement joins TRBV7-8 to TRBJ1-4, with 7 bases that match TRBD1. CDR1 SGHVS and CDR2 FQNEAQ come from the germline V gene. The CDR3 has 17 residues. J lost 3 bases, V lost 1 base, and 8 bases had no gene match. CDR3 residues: CASSLGRQGRANEKLFF. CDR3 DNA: TGTGCCAGCAGCTTAGGAAGACAGGGTCGGGCTAATGAAAAACTGTTTTTT.

The CDR3 reads CASGGLAGGHASEQYF. In DNA, the CDR3 is TGTGCCAGCGGCGGACTAGCGGGAGGCCACGCCTCCGAGCAGTACTTC. This chain connects TRBV6-6 to TRBJ2-7; 14 nucleotides agree with TRBD2. With V trimmed by 8 bases and J by 6 bases, 12 bases remained unmatched. The CDR3 runs 16 residues. CDR1 and CDR2 from the germline V gene are MNHNY and SVGAGI (reference sequence).